This T cell receptor (beta chain) was identified in a study of blood T cell repertoires in COVID-19. Whole-study context: Samples taken during acute and convalescent COVID-19 were collected in the United States, Italy and Spain.

Generated by immunoSEQ multiplex PCR, the TCRdb table keeps only in-frame clones and is missing some. The table has a few hundred thousand clones, approximately 85% seen once. The study drew participants aged about 18 to 95 years from around 24 US areas. Grouping used clinical history reported by participants in a survey and questionnaire. Recovered participants had two consecutive negative NP/OP PCR tests, healthcare professional clearance, or symptom resolution. Trimming pared 5 bases from V and 5 bases from J, leaving 12 bases between. The CDR3 runs 13 residues. Germline CDR1 SEHNR, CDR2 FQNEAQ (reference sequence).

The chain uses TRBV7-9 and TRBJ2-5, with D perhaps matching TRBD2 (5 bases). The TCR was taken from a man aged 25 to 40 who had recovered from COVID-19. Sequenced material: PBMCs or T cells enriched from blood (not recorded which). CDR3 DNA: TGTGCCAGCAGCCGTAGCGTGTCCGAGACCCAGTACTTC. It translates to CASSRSVSETQYF.